The 16 T cell receptor beta chains in this list originate from one sample, sequenced in a study of beta chain features in type 1 diabetes. The investigators reverse transcribed all of the isolated RNA, so they sequenced expressed TCRB transcripts. The data were produced by immunoSEQ multiplex PCR, yet TCRdb's version contains in-frame clones alone and is incomplete. The data show 200,000 to 250,000 clones, about 11% seen once. The sequencing input was central memory CD4+ T cells from blood. The source is a man aged 18 to 30 in good health.

V gene TRBV7-6 combines with J gene TRBJ2-5; no clear D gene. Trimming took off 1 base at V and 4 bases at J, with 10 bases between the two ends. Germline V gene data show CDR1 as SGHVS and CDR2 as FNYEAQ. The CDR3 has 14 residues. CDR3 in amino acids: CASSLELGTETQYF. The CDR3 region has the DNA TGTGCCAGCAGCTTAGAATTAGGTACAGAGACCCAGTACTTC. The variable domain in full, completed from reference TRBV7-6 and TRBJ2-5, reads GAGVSQSPRYKVTKRGQDVALRCDPISGHVSLYWYRQALGQGPEFLTYFNYEAQQDKSGLPNDRFSAERPEGSISTLTIQRTEQRDSAMYRCASSLELGTETQYFGPGTRLLVL.

The chain carries TRBV7-2 and TRBJ2-7; possible D gene TRBD1, 5 bases. The V gene lost 1 base and the J gene lost 4 bases, with 8 bases spanning the gap. Germline V gene lookup returns CDR1 SGHTA and CDR2 FQGNSA. The CDR3 consists of 13 residues. DNA of the CDR3: TGTGCCAGCAGCTTAGAGCAGGGTTACGAGCAGTACTTC. Translated: CASSLEQGYEQYF.

Notes on this clone: This sequence may be a read error, since a much larger clone differs from it by one base. V is TRBV5-8 and J is TRBJ2-5; 8 nucleotides agree with TRBD2. This CDR3 is built from 15 residues. Germline CDR1 SGHTS, CDR2 YDEGEE. V shed 2 bases and J 4 bases; nucleotides not matched to a gene: 7. In nucleotides, the CDR3 is TGTGCCAGCAGCTTTTTGGGCGGGGGGATAGAGACCCAGTACTTC. Translation gives CASSFLGGGIETQYF.

This clone was picked up many times. This chain links TRBV29-1 with TRBJ2-5; D is possibly TRBD2 (6 bases). This CDR3 contains 12 residues. Germline lookup yields CDR1 SQVTM and CDR2 ANQGSEA. The ends were cut back, 4 bases at V and 3 bases at J, with 9 bases in the middle. DNA for the CDR3: TGCAGCGTTGGGACTATAAAAGAGACCCAGTACTTC. Its protein product is CSVGTIKETQYF.

In this sample, this clone turned up a few times. This chain links TRBV7-2 with TRBJ2-3; either TRBD1 or TRBD2 may fit D (5 bases each). Germline CDR1 and CDR2: SGHTA and FQGNSA. The V and J ends lost 4 bases and 3 bases respectively, with 17 bases between them. The length of the CDR3 is 16 residues. The DNA of the CDR3 is TGTGCCAGCAGCTACGCCGGGACGATGAATACAGATACGCAGTATTTT. Protein: CASSYAGTMNTDTQYF.

This clone was picked up a small number of times. The chain carries TRBV29-1 and TRBJ2-7; D is perhaps TRBD1 (6 bases). V lost 4 bases and J lost 2, with 15 bases in between. CDR1 and CDR2 from the germline V gene are SQVTM and ANQGSEA. CDR3 length: 14 residues. The DNA of the CDR3 is TGCAGCGTTGCGACGAACAGGGATGCCTACGAGCAGTACTTC. It encodes CSVATNRDAYEQYF.

The table lists this clone with a few counts. A far larger clone is only one base removed, so a read error is likely. The J gene is TRBJ2-7, the V gene TRBV30; 8 bases line up with TRBD1. After removal of 8 bases from V and 2 bases from J, the junction contained 11 bases not matched to a gene. CDR3 length: 14 residues. The germline V gene encodes CDR1 GTSNPN and CDR2 SVGIG (reference sequence). CDR3 loop: CAGADRGTTYEQYF. CDR3 DNA: TGTGCCGGGGCAGACAGGGGAACGACCTACGAGCAGTACTTC.

This clone was recorded a few times. This sequence joins TRBV30 and TRBJ2-7; the D gene could be TRBD1 or TRBD2 (7 bases each). Trimming pared 0 bases from V and 3 bases from J, leaving 15 bases between. This CDR3 spans 15 amino acids. Germline CDR1 is GTSNPN and CDR2 is SVGIG (reference sequence). The CDR3 DNA follows: TGTGCCTGGAGTGTAGGGGGCGCGGGAGTCTACGAGCAGTACTTC. Its translation is CAWSVGGAGVYEQYF.

This clone was seen a handful of times. The chain has TRBV18 and TRBJ2-7, with TRBD1 matching over 10 bases. The length of the CDR3 is 17 residues. Germline-derived CDR1 and CDR2 are KGHSH and LQKENI. The J segment lost 2 bases and the V segment lost 3 bases, leaving 10 bases of the junction unmatched. CDR3 DNA: TGTGCCAGCTCACCCCGGGACAGGGGAGCGGAAGCCTACGAGCAGTACTTC. Its translation: CASSPRDRGAEAYEQYF. Full variable domain (remainder filled in from reference TRBV18 and TRBJ2-7): NAGVMQNPRHLVRRRGQEARLRCSPMKGHSHVYWYRQLPEEGLKFMVYLQKENIIDESGMPKERFSAEFPKEGPSILRIQQVVRGDSAAYFCASSPRDRGAEAYEQYFGPGTRLTVT.

This clone was recorded a few times. This chain joins TRBV7-2 and TRBJ2-1, with D unclear. In germline, CDR1 is SGHTA, CDR2 FQGNSA. This CDR3 region has 15 residues. Trimming shortened V by 1 base and J by 6 bases, and 13 bases separated the two germline ends. CDR3 in DNA: TGTGCCAGCAGCTTAGTTCCTAGTAGTGGCAATGAGCAGTTCTTC. Its translation is CASSLVPSSGNEQFF. The whole variable domain, remainder taken from reference TRBV7-2 and TRBJ2-1, is GAGVSQSPSNKVTEKGKDVELRCDPISGHTALYWYRQSLGQGLEFLIYFQGNSAPDKSGLPSDRFSAERTGGSVSTLTIQRTQQEDSAVYLCASSLVPSSGNEQFFGPGTRLTVL.

Only a few counts were recorded for this clone. V usage is TRBV11-2 and J usage is TRBJ2-2, with 8 bases fitting TRBD1. The CDR3 is 17 residues long. V was pared by 5 bases and J by 6 bases, with 14 bases of the junction left unmatched. The V gene's germline CDR1 is SGHAT and CDR2 FQNNGV. The DNA for the CDR3 is TGTGCCAGCAGCAACGAGGGACAGGTCGCGCAACCCGGGGAGCTGTTTTTT. Protein sequence: CASSNEGQVAQPGELFF.

J is TRBJ2-1 and V is TRBV9, with no clear D. Trimming took off 0 bases at V and 9 bases at J, with 7 bases between the two ends. Germline CDR1 is SGDLS and CDR2 is YYNGEE. The CDR3 has 12 amino acids. The CDR3 loop is CASSVVTGEQFF. In DNA, the CDR3 is TGTGCCAGCAGCGTAGTTACTGGTGAGCAGTTCTTC.

The J gene is TRBJ2-5, the V gene TRBV29-1; 9 positions match TRBD2. CDR1 SQVTM and CDR2 ANQGSEA come from the germline V gene. This CDR3 has 12 amino acids. Germline trimming cut 4 bases from V and 3 bases from J; bases unmatched to any gene: 0. CDR3 residues: CSVGTSEETQYF. The CDR3 DNA is TGCAGCGTTGGGACTAGCGAAGAGACCCAGTACTTC.

The V and J genes are TRBV29-1 and TRBJ2-3, with D maybe TRBD1 (5 bases). Trimming took 4 bases from V and 0 from J, leaving 11 bases between them. The CDR3 consists of 14 residues. Germline V gene data show CDR1 as SQVTM and CDR2 as ANQGSEA. In nucleotides, the CDR3 is TGCAGCGTTGTGGAGACAGTCAGCACAGATACGCAGTATTTT. As protein: CSVVETVSTDTQYF.

This chain connects TRBV19 to TRBJ2-5; unclear D gene. V was cut by 5 bases and J by 2 bases, with 9 bases left in between. In germline, CDR1 is LNHDA, CDR2 SQIVND (reference sequence). The CDR3 has 13 amino acids. CDR3: CASSSWGQETQYF. The CDR3 DNA follows: TGTGCCAGTAGTTCCTGGGGACAAGAGACCCAGTACTTC.

The genes are TRBV19 and TRBJ1-2, with TRBD1 matching over 8 bases. Germline loops: CDR1 LNHDA, CDR2 SQIVND (reference sequence). The junction had 5 bases not matched to a gene; V was cut back by 4 bases and J by 4 bases. This CDR3 contains 14 residues. CDR3 in amino acids: CASSNQGARYGYTF. The CDR3 DNA reads TGTGCCAGTAGTAACCAGGGGGCGCGCTATGGCTACACCTTC.